This T cell receptor beta chain was sequenced for a study of cytomegalovirus exposure and HLA in healthy donors. Study information: Sequencing of 180 million or so T cells in an earlier analysis found 120 million or so unique TCR beta sequences.

Healthy bone marrow donors made up the donor group. Study-wide results and caveats: Among donors in an Asian-associated ancestry cluster, a later analysis reportedly found fewer N-insertions than the roughly 700-donor mean.

The PCR had 60 Vbeta and 13 Jbeta primers. Using immunoSEQ multiplex PCR, the repertoire was profiled, and TCRdb retains in-frame clones only, with some absent. This table has about 170,000 clones, 65% to 90% appearing once. This clone turned up a few times. Its antigen is still unknown. Trimming took 4 bases from V and 3 from J, leaving 16 bases between them. Germline loops: CDR1 SGHRS, CDR2 YFSETQ. CDR3 length: 15 amino acids. Sequenced material: PBMCs. This clonotype originated in a male donor in good health and CMV-seronegative. The rearrangement joins TRBV5-1 to TRBJ2-5, with D possibly being TRBD1 (5 bases). The chain's CDR3 is CASSQGGRVEETQYF. DNA for the CDR3: TGCGCCAGCAGCCAAGGTGGCAGGGTGGAAGAGACCCAGTACTTC.